This T cell receptor (beta chain) appears in the sequencing data of a study of shared clonotypes between healthy human individuals. Trimming left V 2 bases short and J 5 bases short, with 12 bases between. The CDR3 contains 14 residues. Germline lookup yields CDR1 MNHNS and CDR2 SASEGT. As defined, naive CD8 cells were CD45RO-negative and positively selected for CCR7, with terminally differentiated effector memory CD45RA+ cells excluded. Repertoires were generated with immunoSEQ multiplex PCR, while TCRdb's copy carries only in-frame clones and drops some. The sample consists of over 2 million clones, about 95% of them appearing once.

V gene TRBV6-1 combines with J gene TRBJ1-2; TRBD1 might be the D (5 bases). This clonotype was obtained from a man in his late teens or twenties in good health. Sequenced material: naive CD8+ T cells sorted from blood. CDR3 nucleotide sequence: TGTGCCAGCAGTGAATTTGGGGCAGCATATGGCTACACCTTC. This encodes CASSEFGAAYGYTF.